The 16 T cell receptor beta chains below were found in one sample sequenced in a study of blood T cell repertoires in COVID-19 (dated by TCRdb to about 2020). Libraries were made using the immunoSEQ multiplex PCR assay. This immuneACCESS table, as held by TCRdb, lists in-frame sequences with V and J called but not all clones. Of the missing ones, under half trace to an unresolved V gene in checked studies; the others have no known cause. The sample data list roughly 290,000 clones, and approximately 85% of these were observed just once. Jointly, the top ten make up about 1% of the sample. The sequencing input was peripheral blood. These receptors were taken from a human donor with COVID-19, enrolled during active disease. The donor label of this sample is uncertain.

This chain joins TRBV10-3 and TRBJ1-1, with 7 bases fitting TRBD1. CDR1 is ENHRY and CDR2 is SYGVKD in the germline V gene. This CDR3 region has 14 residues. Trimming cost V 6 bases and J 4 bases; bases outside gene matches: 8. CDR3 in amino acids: CAIRSWTGLTEAFF. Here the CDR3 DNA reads TGTGCCATCAGGAGCTGGACAGGACTCACTGAAGCTTTCTTT.

The CDR3 loop is CASSQDRVQQYF. CDR3 DNA sequence: TGTGCCAGCAGCCAAGATCGGGTACAGCAGTACTTC. The chain recombines TRBV14 with TRBJ2-7; D not resolved. Trimming took off 0 bases at V and 8 bases at J, with 8 bases between the two ends. This CDR3 has 12 residues. Germline lookup yields CDR1 SGHDN and CDR2 FVKESK.

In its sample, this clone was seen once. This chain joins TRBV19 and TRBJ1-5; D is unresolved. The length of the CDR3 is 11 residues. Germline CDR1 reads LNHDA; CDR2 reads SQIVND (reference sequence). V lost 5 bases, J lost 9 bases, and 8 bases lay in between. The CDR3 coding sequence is TGTGCCAGTAGTGGGCGGGGGCCCCAGCATTTT. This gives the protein CASSGRGPQHF.

CDR3 nucleotides: TGTGCCTGGAGTTTTGGCAGGGGGCGGGGTGAAGCTTTCTTT. It specifies CAWSFGRGRGEAFF. The chain joins TRBV30 to TRBJ1-1; 8 bases map to TRBD1. This CDR3 is built from 14 residues. Germline V lookup: CDR1 GTSNPN, CDR2 SVGIG (reference sequence). The junction had 9 bases not matched to a gene; V was cut back by 2 bases and J by 7 bases.

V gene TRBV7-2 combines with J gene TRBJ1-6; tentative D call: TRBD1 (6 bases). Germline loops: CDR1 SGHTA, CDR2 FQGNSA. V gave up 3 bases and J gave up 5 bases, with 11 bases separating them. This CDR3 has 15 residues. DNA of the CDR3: TGTGCCAGCAGCTTCGACAGGTTCCATAATTCACCCCTCCACTTT. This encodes CASSFDRFHNSPLHF.

The CDR3 nucleotides read TGTGCCAGCAGCCGGACTAGCGGGAGCTTAGATACGCAGTATTTT. It is translated as CASSRTSGSLDTQYF. This rearrangement joins TRBV5-4 to TRBJ2-3; 13 bases agree with TRBD2. V trimming: 4 bases; J trimming: 5 bases; junction bases outside the gene matches: 4. The CDR3 length is 15 residues. In germline, CDR1 is SGHNT, CDR2 YYREEE (reference sequence).

This CDR3 reads CAWKKTLTGRTEAFF. CDR3 nucleotides: TGTGCCTGGAAAAAGACTTTGACAGGAAGAACTGAAGCTTTCTTT. V is TRBV30 and J is TRBJ1-1; tentatively, D is TRBD1 (6 bases). CDR3 length equals 15 residues. Per germline, CDR1 GTSNPN and CDR2 SVGIG (reference sequence). Trimming shortened V by 4 bases and J by 5 bases, and 20 bases separated the two germline ends.

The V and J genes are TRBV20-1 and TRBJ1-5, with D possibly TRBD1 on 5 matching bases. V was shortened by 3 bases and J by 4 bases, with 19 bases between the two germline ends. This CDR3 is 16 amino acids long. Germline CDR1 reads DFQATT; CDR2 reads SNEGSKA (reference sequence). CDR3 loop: CSASSSGWRLNQPQHF. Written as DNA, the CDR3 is TGCAGTGCTAGTTCCTCAGGGTGGCGTCTTAATCAGCCCCAGCATTTT.

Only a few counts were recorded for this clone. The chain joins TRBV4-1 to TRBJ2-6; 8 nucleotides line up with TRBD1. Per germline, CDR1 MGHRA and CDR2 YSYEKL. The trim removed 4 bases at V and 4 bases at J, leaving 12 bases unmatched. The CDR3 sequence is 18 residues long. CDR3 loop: CASSREAGGITGANVLTF. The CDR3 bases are TGCGCCAGCAGCCGGGAAGCAGGGGGCATTACGGGGGCCAACGTCCTGACTTTC.

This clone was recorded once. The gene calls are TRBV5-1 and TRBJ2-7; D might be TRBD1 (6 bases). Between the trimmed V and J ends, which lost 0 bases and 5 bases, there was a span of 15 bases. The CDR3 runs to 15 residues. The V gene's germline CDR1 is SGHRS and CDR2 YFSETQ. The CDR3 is CASSLGQGRLNEQYF. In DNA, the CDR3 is TGCGCCAGCAGCTTGGGGCAGGGGAGACTCAACGAGCAGTACTTC.

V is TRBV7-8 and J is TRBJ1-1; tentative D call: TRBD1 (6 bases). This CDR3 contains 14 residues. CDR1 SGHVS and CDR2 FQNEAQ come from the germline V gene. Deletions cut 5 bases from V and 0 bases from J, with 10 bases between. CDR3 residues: CASSPRGMNTEAFF. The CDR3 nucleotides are TGTGCCAGCAGCCCTAGGGGGATGAACACTGAAGCTTTCTTT.

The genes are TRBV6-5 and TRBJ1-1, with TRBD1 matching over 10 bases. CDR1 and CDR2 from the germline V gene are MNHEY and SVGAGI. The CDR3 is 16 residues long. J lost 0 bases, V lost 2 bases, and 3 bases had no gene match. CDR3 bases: TGTGCCAGCAGTTACGGACAGGGGGGTGTGAACACTGAAGCTTTCTTT. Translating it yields CASSYGQGGVNTEAFF.

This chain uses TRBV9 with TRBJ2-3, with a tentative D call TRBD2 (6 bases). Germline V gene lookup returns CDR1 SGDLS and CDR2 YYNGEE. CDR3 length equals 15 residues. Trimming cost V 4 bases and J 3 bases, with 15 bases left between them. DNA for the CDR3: TGTGCCAGCAGCCCAGTGGTTAGCGGAACAGATACGCAGTATTTT. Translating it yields CASSPVVSGTDTQYF.

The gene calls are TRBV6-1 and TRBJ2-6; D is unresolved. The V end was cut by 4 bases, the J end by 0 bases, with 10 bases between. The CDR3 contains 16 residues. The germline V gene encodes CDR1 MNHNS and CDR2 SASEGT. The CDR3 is CASSVNRVSGANVLTF. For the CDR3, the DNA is TGTGCCAGCAGTGTTAATCGCGTCTCTGGGGCCAACGTCCTGACTTTC.

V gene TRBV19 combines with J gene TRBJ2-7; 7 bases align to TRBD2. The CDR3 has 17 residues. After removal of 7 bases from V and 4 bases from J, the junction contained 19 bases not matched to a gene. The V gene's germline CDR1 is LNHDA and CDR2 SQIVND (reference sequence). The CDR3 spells CASTPGLREPLGYEQYF. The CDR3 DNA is TGTGCCAGTACCCCCGGGTTGCGGGAGCCTCTTGGATACGAGCAGTACTTC.

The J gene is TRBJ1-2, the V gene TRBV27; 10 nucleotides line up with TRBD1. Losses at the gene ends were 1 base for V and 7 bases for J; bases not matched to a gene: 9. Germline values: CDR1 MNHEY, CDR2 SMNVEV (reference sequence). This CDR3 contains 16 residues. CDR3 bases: TGTGCCAGCAGTTTATTGGCCGGGACAGGGGTTTTTGGCTACACCTTC. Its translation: CASSLLAGTGVFGYTF.